This TCR beta chain originates from a study of cytomegalovirus exposure and HLA in healthy donors. The study's findings and limits: Cytomegalovirus association was listed for approximately 160 TCR beta chains. Reports indicated that the classifier achieved high specificity and sensitivity in diagnosing cytomegalovirus status. Later, an analysis found that TCR clusters from the first cohort tended to co-occur in the 95 to 150 validation repertoires.

CDR1 SGDLS and CDR2 YYNGEE come from the germline V gene. The V and J ends lost 4 bases and 10 bases respectively, with 26 bases between them. This CDR3 contains 16 residues. This clone was seen a single time. Its antigen is not identified. Clones were sequenced by immunoSEQ multiplex PCR, and TCRdb holds only the in-frame ones, with some missing. Counted here are fewer than 200,000 clones, about 87% occurring once; the ten biggest clones make up about 1.5%. The donors were members of the roughly 130-subject validation cohort (separate from the approximately 670-subject first cohort). The chain has TRBV9 and TRBJ1-1, with D possibly being TRBD1 (6 bases). Sequenced sample: PBMCs. The sequence was collected from a woman aged 30 to 39 in good health and CMV-seronegative. The CDR3 loop reads CASSPQAGGGGGSAFF. The CDR3 nucleotides read TGTGCCAGCAGCCCTCAGGCGGGGGGGGGCGGAGGATCAGCTTTCTTT.